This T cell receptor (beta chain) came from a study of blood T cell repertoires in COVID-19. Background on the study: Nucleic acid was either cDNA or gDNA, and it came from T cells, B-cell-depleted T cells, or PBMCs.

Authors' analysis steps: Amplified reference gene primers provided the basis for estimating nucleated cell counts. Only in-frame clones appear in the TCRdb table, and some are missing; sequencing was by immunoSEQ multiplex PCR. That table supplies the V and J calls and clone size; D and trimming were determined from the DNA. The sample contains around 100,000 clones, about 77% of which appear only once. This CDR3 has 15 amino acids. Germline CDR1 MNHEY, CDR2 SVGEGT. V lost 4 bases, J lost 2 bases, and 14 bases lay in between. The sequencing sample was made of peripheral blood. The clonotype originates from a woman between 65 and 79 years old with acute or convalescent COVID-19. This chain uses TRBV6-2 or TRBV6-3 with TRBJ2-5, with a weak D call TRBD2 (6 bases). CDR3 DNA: TGTGCCAGCAGTTCGCGGGGCAGACCTCAAGAGACCCAGTACTTC. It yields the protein CASSSRGRPQETQYF.